This TCR beta chain comes out of a study of blood T cells in healthy people across ages. With regard to this clonotype: Antigen specificity is unknown.

General study results and limits: Researchers judged that diversity estimates from one million T cells fell short of true values.

The CDR3 has 14 residues. Trimming took 4 bases from V and 6 from J, leaving 13 bases between them. Germline V gene lookup returns CDR1 SEHNR and CDR2 FQNEAQ (reference sequence). The donors, all healthy, were Caucasians living in Russia, aged 6 to 90. A second roughly 6 to 12 cycle PCR used barcoded and J-beta primers. TCRdb used MiXCR to reprocess the 5' RACE reads, holding one entry per CDR3 protein. The data hold about 800,000 distinct CDR3 sequences, with more than 45% observed a single time. The chain links TRBV7-9 to TRBJ2-1; a weak D match, TRBD2 (5 bases). Sequencing was done on a sample of blood. This TCR derives from a man aged 25 to 45 in good health. CDR3 amino acids: CASSSGGRANEQFF. CDR3 nucleotide sequence: TGTGCCAGCAGCTCCGGAGGCAGAGCCAATGAGCAGTTCTTC.